These 22 T cell receptor beta chains came from one sample sequenced in a study of blood T cell repertoires in COVID-19. Sequencing used immunoSEQ multiplex PCR; TCRdb keeps in-frame clones, though not all of them. The sample yields approximately 190,000 clones, 80% seen once. Sequencing was performed on peripheral blood. The receptors shown here come from a man aged 55 to 70 with acute or convalescent COVID-19.

The V and J genes are TRBV9 and TRBJ1-4, with D unresolved. From germline, CDR1 is SGDLS and CDR2 YYNGEE. CDR3 length: 12 residues. V lost 4 bases, J lost 3 bases, and 4 bases lay in between. As DNA, the CDR3 is TGTGCCAGCAGCCCCTCTAATGAAAAACTGTTTTTT. Translation: CASSPSNEKLFF.

The J gene is TRBJ2-7, the V gene TRBV29-1; a possible D gene is TRBD1 (6 bases). The V and J ends lost 3 bases and 3 bases respectively, with 12 bases between them. This CDR3 has 13 amino acids. The germline V gene has CDR1 SQVTM and CDR2 ANQGSEA. As DNA, the CDR3 is TGCAGCGTTGAGAGGGGGTCGGGCTACGAGCAGTACTTC. Its protein product is CSVERGSGYEQYF.

V is TRBV6-2 or TRBV6-3 and J is TRBJ2-3; 8 bases align to TRBD2. V shed 5 bases, J shed 6 bases, and the junction held 7 bases outside the gene matches. This CDR3 comprises 14 residues. Germline CDR1 is MNHEY and CDR2 is SVGEGT. CDR3 in DNA: TGTGCCAGCAGTCCGGGACTAGGGAAGGATACGCAGTATTTT. It encodes CASSPGLGKDTQYF.

The V gene is TRBV5-5, the J gene TRBJ2-1; 7 positions match TRBD1. This CDR3 contains 15 residues. Germline values: CDR1 SGHKS, CDR2 YYEKEE (reference sequence). After removal of 0 bases from V and 8 bases from J, the junction contained 8 bases not matched to a gene. This CDR3 reads CASSLAAGGLYEQFF. CDR3 DNA sequence: TGTGCCAGCAGCTTGGCGGCAGGGGGTTTGTATGAGCAGTTCTTC.

V usage is TRBV7-9 and J usage is TRBJ1-5; a possible D gene is TRBD1 (5 bases). The CDR3 has 15 residues. Germline CDR1 and CDR2: SEHNR and FQNEAQ (reference sequence). The ends were cut back, 2 bases at V and 4 bases at J, with 12 bases in the middle. The CDR3 is CASSLSQGGNQPQHF. CDR3 coding DNA: TGTGCCAGCAGCTTATCTCAGGGTGGGAATCAGCCCCAGCATTTT.

This chain uses TRBV28 with TRBJ1-6; TRBD1 aligns across 8 bases. The germline CDR1 and CDR2 sequences are MDHEN and SYDVKM. V was pared by 10 bases and J by 0 bases, with 5 bases of the junction left unmatched. The CDR3 runs to 15 residues. CDR3 sequence (DNA): TGTGCCACCAGGACAGGGAGCTCCTATAATTCACCCCTCCACTTT. This sequence encodes CATRTGSSYNSPLHF.

The V call is TRBV6-5, the J call TRBJ1-6; TRBD1 is a possible D gene (6 bases). Trimming took off 2 bases at V and 12 bases at J, with 14 bases between the two ends. CDR1 MNHEY and CDR2 SVGAGI come from the germline V gene. The CDR3 extends over 14 amino acids. CDR3: CASSYARQVQPLHF. CDR3 DNA: TGTGCCAGCAGTTACGCCCGACAGGTCCAACCCCTCCACTTT.

This clone occurred once. One end of the junction varies from germline; a read error may be responsible. The genes are TRBV10-3 and TRBJ1-1, with D possibly matching TRBD1 (6 bases). The V gene's germline CDR1 is ENHRY and CDR2 SYGVKD. The CDR3 sequence is 13 residues long. CDR3 nucleotides: TGTGCCATCAGTGAGTCGAGTAGGGGGAACGGCCCGTTT. It specifies CAISESSRGNGPF.

The chain carries TRBV30 and TRBJ1-1; D is undetermined. CDR3 length equals 12 residues. The germline gives CDR1 GTSNPN, CDR2 SVGIG (reference sequence). The ends were cut back, 2 bases at V and 8 bases at J, with 12 bases in the middle. The CDR3 sequence is CAWSPPWAEAFF. Written as DNA, the CDR3 is TGTGCCTGGAGTCCCCCATGGGCGGAAGCTTTCTTT.

The rearrangement joins TRBV12-3 or TRBV12-4 to TRBJ2-5; the D gene is possibly TRBD2 (6 bases). V was shortened by 7 bases and J by 1 base, with 10 bases between the two germline ends. The CDR3 is made up of 13 amino acids. CDR3 in amino acids: CASTPTSQETQYF. Written as DNA, the CDR3 is TGTGCCAGCACCCCGACTAGCCAAGAGACCCAGTACTTC.

This chain joins TRBV3-1 (or the pseudogene TRBV3-2) and TRBJ1-1; 12 positions agree with TRBD1. Losses at the gene ends were 1 base for V and 5 bases for J; bases not matched to a gene: 8. Germline CDR1 and CDR2: LGHDT and YNNKEL (reference sequence). The CDR3 extends over 17 amino acids. The CDR3, as DNA: TGTGCCAGCAGCCAAGCAGGGACAGGGGGCTCGGGTACTGAAGCTTTCTTT. Translation: CASSQAGTGGSGTEAFF.

The J gene is TRBJ2-5, the V gene TRBV2; perhaps TRBD2 as D (6 bases). V gave up 8 bases and J gave up 5 bases, with 15 bases separating them. CDR3 length: 13 amino acids. Germline CDR1 SNHLY, CDR2 FYNNEI. CDR3 nucleotide sequence: TGTGCCAGCGGGAATAGCGGAGACGAGACCCAGTACTTC. This gives the protein CASGNSGDETQYF.

The chain employs TRBV4-1 and TRBJ1-5; a possible D gene is TRBD1 (6 bases). V was shortened by 1 base and J by 4 bases, with 14 bases between the two germline ends. CDR1 and CDR2 (germline): MGHRA, YSYEKL. This CDR3 is 16 amino acids long. The DNA for the CDR3 is TGCGCCAGCAGCCAAGCCCCCGGACAGCCAAATCAGCCCCAGCATTTT. Amino acids: CASSQAPGQPNQPQHF.

This chain uses TRBV14 with TRBJ1-3; a weak D match, TRBD1 (5 bases). Germline V lookup: CDR1 SGHDN, CDR2 FVKESK. V gave up 1 base and J gave up 0 bases, with 13 bases separating them. The length of the CDR3 is 17 residues. The CDR3 loop is CASSQAGMWLSGNTIYF. The CDR3 coding sequence is TGTGCCAGCAGCCAAGCAGGGATGTGGCTCTCTGGAAACACCATATATTTT.

The CDR3 region has the DNA TGTGCCAGCAAAAAACAGGCAGGGGTCGGAAACACCATATATTTT. Translated: CASKKQAGVGNTIYF. V and J are TRBV6-5 and TRBJ1-3; a weak D match, TRBD1 (6 bases). Germline V gene data show CDR1 as MNHEY and CDR2 as SVGAGI. The ends were cut back, 7 bases at V and 4 bases at J, with 17 bases in the middle. CDR3 length: 15 residues.

The rearrangement links TRBV7-9 to TRBJ1-3; 7 bases map to TRBD1. Germline V lookup: CDR1 SEHNR, CDR2 FQNEAQ (reference sequence). Unmatched junction bases numbered 3, after V lost 1 base and J lost 0 bases. The CDR3 runs to 16 residues. In nucleotides, the CDR3 is TGTGCCAGCAGCTTAGAGGGGGACAGCTCTGGAAACACCATATATTTT. Translation: CASSLEGDSSGNTIYF. The complete variable domain, with remaining parts taken from reference TRBV7-9 and TRBJ1-3, reads DTGVSQNPRHKITKRGQNVTFRCDPISEHNRLYWYRQTLGQGPEFLTYFQNEAQLEKSRLLSDRFSAERPKGSFSTLEIQRTEQGDSAMYLCASSLEGDSSGNTIYFGEGSWLTVV.

The chain couples TRBV2 to TRBJ2-1; D is perhaps TRBD1 (5 bases). The V end was cut by 7 bases, the J end by 9 bases, with 16 bases between. The CDR3 has 13 amino acids. Germline loops: CDR1 SNHLY, CDR2 FYNNEI. In nucleotides, the CDR3 is TGTGCCAGCAATGACGTAGGGGCAATTGAGCAGTTCTTC. This translates into CASNDVGAIEQFF.

The chain is built from TRBV7-6 and TRBJ1-5, with 7 bases lining up with TRBD1. The length of the CDR3 is 16 residues. Trimming removed 3 bases from V and 0 bases from J; junction bases left unmatched: 5. From germline, CDR1 is SGHVS and CDR2 FNYEAQ. The CDR3 DNA reads TGTGCCAGCAGCTTGGGACAGTATCATAGCAATCAGCCCCAGCATTTT. This sequence encodes CASSLGQYHSNQPQHF. The variable domain in full, completed from reference TRBV7-6 and TRBJ1-5, reads GAGVSQSPRYKVTKRGQDVALRCDPISGHVSLYWYRQALGQGPEFLTYFNYEAQQDKSGLPNDRFSAERPEGSISTLTIQRTEQRDSAMYRCASSLGQYHSNQPQHFGDGTRLSIL.

About this clone: Other DNA sequences within the sample encode an identical CDR3. V is TRBV2 and J is TRBJ2-1; D possibly corresponds to TRBD2 (6 bases). Between the trimmed V and J ends, which lost 4 bases and 2 bases, there was a span of 6 bases. From germline, CDR1 is SNHLY and CDR2 FYNNEI. CDR3 size: 13 residues. The CDR3 DNA sequence: TGTGCCAGCAGTGGGGGGGCCTACAATGAGCAGTTCTTC. Amino acid sequence: CASSGGAYNEQFF. The variable domain in full, completed from reference TRBV2 and TRBJ2-1, reads EPEVTQTPSHQVTQMGQEVILRCVPISNHLYFYWYRQILGQKVEFLVSFYNNEISEKSEIFDDQFSVERPDGSNFTLKIRSTKLEDSAMYFCASSGGAYNEQFFGPGTRLTVL.

This chain links TRBV3-1 (or the pseudogene TRBV3-2) with TRBJ2-1, with a weak D call TRBD2 (7 bases). This CDR3 is 14 amino acids long. V lost 3 bases, J lost 5 bases, and 11 bases lay in between. Germline V gene data show CDR1 as LGHDT and CDR2 as YNNKEL (reference sequence). The CDR3 protein is CASSHRGGHNEQFF. DNA of the CDR3: TGTGCCAGCAGCCATAGGGGGGGTCACAATGAGCAGTTCTTC.

The DNA for the CDR3 is TGTGCCAGTAGCCCTCCCCGGGGCCAAGAGACCCAGTACTTC. Amino acid sequence: CASSPPRGQETQYF. The genes are TRBV19 and TRBJ2-5; D might be TRBD2 (5 bases). Germline CDR1 reads LNHDA; CDR2 reads SQIVND (reference sequence). Between the trimmed V and J ends, which lost 6 bases and 1 base, there was a span of 12 bases. The CDR3 is 14 amino acids. The full variable domain, with the rest looked up from reference TRBV19 and TRBJ2-5, is DGGITQSPKYLFRKEGQNVTLSCEQNLNHDAMYWYRQDPGQGLRLIYYSQIVNDFQKGDIAEGYSVSREKKESFPLTVTSAQKNPTAFYLCASSPPRGQETQYFGPGTRLLVL.

This chain uses TRBV7-2 with TRBJ1-5; D gene unclear. Trimming left V 2 bases short and J 5 bases short, with 13 bases between. This CDR3 contains 15 residues. The germline V gene has CDR1 SGHTA and CDR2 FQGNSA. The CDR3: CASSLLYSSYQPQHF. The CDR3 region has the DNA TGTGCCAGCAGCTTACTATACAGCTCCTATCAGCCCCAGCATTTT.